A single T cell receptor beta chain is shown here with its context. Its antigen is undetermined. The authors incorporated unique molecular identifiers into the TCR beta cDNA libraries. TCRdb ran MiXCR on the PCR reads and lists one entry per CDR3 protein. This sample carries about 760,000 distinct CDR3 sequences, 30% of them seen once, and the ten largest clones take around 0.55%. The sample is drawn from a study of post-analysis software for immune sequencing data. Study results and caveats: Comparison of patients with controls showed a handful of TRBV segments more frequent in patients, TRBV5-6, TRBV5-1 and TRBV20-1 among them.

From germline, CDR1 is SGHTA and CDR2 FQGNSA. V lost 5 bases to trimming and J lost 5 bases; unmatched junction nucleotides: 15. There are 17 residues in the CDR3. The clonotype originates from a girl aged 5-17 years with multiple sclerosis. The source material was blood. This chain uses TRBV7-2 with TRBJ2-1; 7 positions match TRBD1. The CDR3 sequence is CASSTSGRGGPHNEQFF. The CDR3 bases are TGTGCCAGCAGCACCTCGGGGCGAGGGGGCCCTCACAATGAGCAGTTCTTC.